A selection of T cell receptor beta chains follows, all from one sample in a study of CD8+CD57+ T cells in acquired aplastic anemia. TCRdb re-called the reads through MiXCR, storing one row per CDR3 protein. This sample has under 150,000 distinct CDR3 sequences, with about 43% found just once. Sequenced input: sorted CD4+, CD8+, or CD8+CD57+ T cells (not recorded which) from PBMCs. All receptors derive from a human donor with aplastic anemia. CDR3s include the opening cysteine and the closing phenylalanine or tryptophan. D genes are given only for firm matches. Size is stated for part of the rows, as once, few or many counts, or as a class when the clone is expanded.

v_call	j_call	d_call	clone_size	cdr3_aa	cdr3_nt
TRBV29-1	TRBJ1-1	NA	once	CSVGWSKNTEAFF	TGCAGCGTTGGTTGGTCGAAGAACACTGAAGCTTTCTTT
TRBV11-1	TRBJ2-7	NA	NA	CASSLAVGPSSYEQYF	TGTGCCAGCAGCTTAGCGGTTGGACCCAGCTCCTACGAGCAGTACTTC
TRBV2	TRBJ1-1	NA	NA	CASSATPDTEAFF	TGTGCCAGCAGTGCCACTCCGGACACCGAAGCTTTCTTT
TRBV10-3	TRBJ1-1	NA	medium-sized	CAIRGRDTEAFF	TGTGCCATCAGAGGGCGAGACACTGAAGCTTTCTTT
TRBV6-2/TRBV6-3	TRBJ2-7	TRBD1	many	CASSFTGTGRLEQYF	TGTGCCAGCAGTTTCACCGGGACAGGACGTCTTGAGCAGTACTTC
TRBV15	TRBJ2-7	NA	NA	CATSRDRGAREQYF	TGTGCCACCAGCAGAGATAGGGGGGCACGCGAGCAGTACTTC
TRBV24-1	TRBJ2-3	NA	many	CATSSLDKGTDTQYF	TGTGCCACCAGTTCTTTGGATAAGGGCACAGATACGCAGTATTTT
TRBV7-9	TRBJ1-5	NA	many	CASSLALLEVNQPQHF	TGTGCCAGCAGCTTAGCTTTACTGGAGGTCAATCAGCCCCAGCATTTT
TRBV15	TRBJ2-7	TRBD1	few	CATSRRPGGNF	TGTGCCACCAGCAGACGGCCAGGGGGAAACTTC
TRBV25-1	TRBJ2-5	TRBD1	NA	CASSEPGQGRTQYF	TGTGCCAGCAGTGAGCCGGGACAGGGTCGTACCCAGTACTTC
TRBV13	TRBJ1-2	NA	NA	CASSQGRSVPGYGYAF	TGTGCCAGCAGCCAAGGGCGTTCCGTGCCGGGGTATGGCTACGCCTTC
TRBV25-1	TRBJ1-2	TRBD1	NA	CASSEFGGGGYTF	TGTGCCAGCAGTGAATTCGGAGGGGGCGGCTACACCTTC
TRBV7-6	TRBJ1-6	NA	once	CASSDDRNSPLHF	TGTGCCAGCAGTGATGACCGAAATTCACCCCTCCACTTT
TRBV5-8	TRBJ1-1	NA	many	CASSLEGLQDTEAFF	TGTGCCAGCAGCTTGGAGGGCCTCCAGGACACTGAAGCTTTCTTT
TRBV29-1	TRBJ1-6	NA	NA	CSVVGGSYNSPLHF	TGCAGCGTTGTAGGGGGGTCCTATAATTCACCCCTCCACTTT
TRBV18	TRBJ2-7	NA	many	CASSPLNEQYF	TGTGCCAGCTCACCTTTAAACGAGCAGTACTTC
TRBV12-5	TRBJ1-4	TRBD1	few	CASGLGQGREKLFF	TGTGCTAGTGGTTTAGGACAGGGGAGAGAAAAACTGTTTTTT
TRBV5-4	TRBJ2-6	NA	NA	CASTPTGGANVLTF	TGTGCCAGCACCCCGACGGGGGGGGCCAACGTCCTGACTTTC
TRBV18	TRBJ2-2	NA	NA	CASSPSAVGGGELFF	TGTGCCAGCTCACCGTCCGCGGTGGGAGGCGGGGAGCTGTTTTTT
TRBV20-1	TRBJ1-1	TRBD1	NA	CSARPGTGTHEAFF	TGCAGTGCTAGGCCCGGGACAGGGACCCACGAAGCTTTCTTT
TRBV19	TRBJ1-5	TRBD1	NA	CASSIGAGGYQPQHF	TGTGCCAGTAGTATTGGGGCAGGGGGCTATCAGCCCCAGCATTTT
TRBV10-3	TRBJ1-5	NA	NA	CAISGGRGGQPQHF	TGTGCCATCAGCGGCGGACGGGGTGGACAGCCCCAGCATTTT
TRBV5-6	TRBJ2-2	NA	few	CASSLAETRRLNTGELFF	TGTGCCAGCAGCTTGGCCGAAACGAGGCGACTGAACACCGGGGAGCTGTTTTTT
TRBV24-1	TRBJ2-5	NA	medium-sized	CATSVPGQETQYF	TGTGCCACCAGTGTACCAGGGCAAGAGACCCAGTACTTC
TRBV7-2	TRBJ2-3	TRBD1	many	CASSPDRGDTQYF	TGTGCCAGCAGCCCGGACAGGGGAGATACGCAGTATTTT
TRBV10-3	TRBJ2-3	NA	many	CAISEGIADTQYF	TGTGCCATCAGTGAAGGTATCGCGGATACGCAGTATTTT
TRBV20-1	TRBJ2-3	NA	many	CSAGVTDTQYF	TGCAGTGCAGGAGTGACAGATACGCAGTATTTT
TRBV20-1	TRBJ1-1	TRBD1	many	CSARFLRTGRDTEAFF	TGCAGTGCTAGGTTCCTCAGGACAGGTCGGGACACTGAAGCTTTCTTT
TRBV7-9	TRBJ1-6	NA	NA	CASSSLGVHNSPLHF	TGTGCCAGCAGCTCCCTGGGGGTCCATAATTCACCCCTCCACTTT
TRBV6-1	TRBJ1-6	TRBD1	NA	CASRSGTDSPLHF	TGTGCCAGCAGATCCGGGACAGATTCACCCCTCCACTTT
TRBV10-3	TRBJ2-1	NA	NA	CAISAGNEQFF	TGTGCCATCAGTGCGGGAAATGAGCAGTTCTTC
TRBV29-1	TRBJ2-6	NA	many	CSILSGANVLTF	TGCAGCATTTTATCTGGGGCCAACGTCCTGACTTTC
TRBV2	TRBJ1-5	NA	few	CASSRLALQETQHF	TGTGCCAGCAGCCGACTAGCGTTACAAGAGACCCAGCATTTT
TRBV20-1	TRBJ2-5	TRBD1	many	CSASPGQGGYGETQYF	TGCAGTGCTAGTCCAGGACAGGGGGGATACGGAGAGACCCAGTACTTC
TRBV2	TRBJ2-2	TRBD1	NA	CASSGQGARNGELFF	TGTGCCAGCAGTGGGCAGGGGGCGCGAAACGGGGAGCTGTTTTTT
TRBV29-1	TRBJ2-3	NA	many	CSVEVGWHTQYF	TGCAGCGTTGAGGTAGGGTGGCATACGCAGTATTTT
TRBV7-8	TRBJ1-4	NA	NA	CASSAAGFGGKLFF	TGTGCCAGCAGCGCCGCAGGGTTCGGTGGAAAACTGTTTTTT
TRBV3-1	TRBJ2-2	NA	NA	CASSQRQGLNTGELFF	TGTGCCAGCAGCCAACGCCAGGGGCTGAACACCGGGGAGCTGTTTTTT
TRBV11-3	TRBJ1-6	NA	many	CASSLSPDNSPLHF	TGTGCCAGCAGCTTAAGTCCCGATAATTCACCCCTCCACTTT
TRBV10-3	TRBJ1-2	NA	NA	CAIREEYGYTF	TGTGCCATCAGGGAAGAATATGGCTACACCTTC
TRBV4-2	TRBJ1-1	NA	many	CASSQERTGAFF	TGTGCCAGCAGCCAAGAACGGACTGGAGCTTTCTTT
TRBV7-6	TRBJ2-3	NA	once	CARTMGPDTQYF	TGTGCTAGAACTATGGGTCCAGATACGCAGTATTTT
TRBV7-2	TRBJ1-1	NA	NA	CASSLVDELAFF	TGTGCCAGCAGCTTAGTGGACGAGTTGGCTTTCTTT
TRBV2	TRBJ2-5	TRBD2	NA	CASRFTSGGGQTQYF	TGTGCCAGCAGGTTCACTAGCGGGGGCGGGCAGACCCAGTACTTC
TRBV9	TRBJ1-4	NA	many	CASSSLRGEKLFF	TGTGCCAGCAGCTCCCTAAGGGGCGAAAAACTGTTTTTT
TRBV7-9	TRBJ2-7	NA	NA	CASRQPGTYEQYF	TGTGCCAGCAGACAGCCCGGGACCTACGAGCAGTACTTC
TRBV2	TRBJ2-7	TRBD2	NA	CASSSGGGGADEQYF	TGTGCCAGCAGTTCAGGAGGCGGGGGGGCCGACGAGCAGTACTTC
TRBV7-2	TRBJ2-7	NA	many	CASSIGVGSSYEQYF	TGTGCCAGTTCCATTGGTGTGGGCTCATCCTACGAGCAGTACTTC
TRBV3-1	TRBJ2-3	NA	NA	CASSQTVTDTQYF	TGTGCCAGCAGCCAGACCGTCACAGATACACAGTATTTT
TRBV20-1	TRBJ1-2	TRBD1	many	CSGGGTGYGYTF	TGCAGTGGAGGCGGGACAGGGTATGGCTACACCTTC
TRBV29-1	TRBJ1-2	NA	NA	CSVGGRGPSGYTF	TGCAGCGTTGGGGGCAGGGGCCCTTCAGGCTACACCTTC